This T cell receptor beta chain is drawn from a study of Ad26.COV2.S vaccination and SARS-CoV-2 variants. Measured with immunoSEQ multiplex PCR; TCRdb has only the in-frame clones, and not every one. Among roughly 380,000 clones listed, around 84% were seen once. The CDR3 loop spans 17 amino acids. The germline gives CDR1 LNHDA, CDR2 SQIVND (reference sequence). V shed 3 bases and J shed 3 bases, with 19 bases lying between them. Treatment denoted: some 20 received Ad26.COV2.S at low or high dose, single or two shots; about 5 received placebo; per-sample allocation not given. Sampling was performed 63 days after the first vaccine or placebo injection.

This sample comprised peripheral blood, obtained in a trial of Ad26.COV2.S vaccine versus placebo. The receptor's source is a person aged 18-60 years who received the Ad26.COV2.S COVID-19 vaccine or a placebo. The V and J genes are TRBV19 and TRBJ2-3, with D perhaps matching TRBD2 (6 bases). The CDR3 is CASSMGEAVVGTDTQYF. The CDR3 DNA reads TGTGCCAGTAGTATGGGGGAGGCCGTGGTGGGGACAGATACGCAGTATTTT.